This T cell receptor (beta chain) was documented in a study of OX40 agonist ivuxolimab in advanced cancers. Study overall: Patients were given ivuxolimab, an antibody that agonizes OX40 (CD134).

V dropped 6 bases and J dropped 1; count of bases not matched to a gene: 0. Per the germline V gene, CDR1 is SNHLY and CDR2 is FYNNEI. This CDR3 is built from 13 residues. The repertoire was sequenced with immunoSEQ multiplex PCR; TCRdb's copy has only in-frame clones and lacks some. The sample lists under 70,000 clones; approximately 85% were seen once. The receptor was derived from an adult with an advanced solid tumor such as melanoma, head and neck, liver or kidney cancer. V gene TRBV2 combines with J gene TRBJ2-3; TRBD2 aligns across 8 bases. This specimen was CD4+ or CD8+ T cells sorted from blood, taken in a trial of the OX40 agonist ivuxolimab. The CDR3 loop reads CASRLAGTDTQYF. Written as DNA, the CDR3 is TGTGCCAGCAGACTAGCGGGCACAGATACGCAGTATTTT. The variable domain in full, completed from reference TRBV2 and TRBJ2-3, reads EPEVTQTPSHQVTQMGQEVILRCVPISNHLYFYWYRQILGQKVEFLVSFYNNEISEKSEIFDDQFSVERPDGSNFTLKIRSTKLEDSAMYFCASRLAGTDTQYFGPGTRLTVL.